The entry that follows covers one TCR beta chain sequence. Original methodology: Nucleated cell number was recorded as an estimate derived from reference gene primer amplification. Profiling relied on immunoSEQ multiplex PCR, and the TCRdb table lists in-frame clones only, not all of them. V, J and clone size derive from that table, while D and trimming were established from the DNA sequence. The table includes 250,000 to 350,000 clones, roughly 87% detected once. This sample is part of a study of blood T cell repertoires in COVID-19. At the level of the study: Sites in the United States, Italy and Spain provided acute and convalescent COVID-19 samples.

Losses at the gene ends were 3 bases for V and 6 bases for J; bases not matched to a gene: 4. Germline V gene sequence: CDR1 MNHEY, CDR2 SMNVEV (reference sequence). There are 14 residues in the CDR3. Sequencing was carried out using peripheral blood. The V gene is TRBV27, the J gene TRBJ1-1, with 10 bases that match TRBD1. This clonotype was sampled from a man between 18 and 29 years old with active or convalescent COVID-19. CDR3 loop: CASSFAGTGAEAFF. CDR3 nucleotides: TGTGCCAGCAGTTTTGCCGGGACAGGGGCTGAAGCTTTCTTT.